These T cell receptor beta chains were read from a single sample in a study of T cells in Graves' hyperthyroidism and ophthalmopathy. A single record per CDR3 protein comes from TCRdb applying MiXCR to the multiplex PCR reads. The data hold roughly 360,000 distinct CDR3 sequences, with roughly 12% observed a single time. The sample comprised blood. These receptors originate from a man aged 25 to 40 with Graves' hyperthyroidism that later progressed to Graves' ophthalmopathy. Each CDR3 is given with its conserved first and last residue. Each record gives: J gene, V gene, CDR3 protein.

j_call: TRBJ1-2; v_call: TRBV27; cdr3_aa: CASSLVAAGNYGYTF
j_call: TRBJ2-7; v_call: TRBV9; cdr3_aa: CASSETGEQYF
j_call: TRBJ2-3; v_call: TRBV28; cdr3_aa: CASSELAGGPSDTQYF
j_call: TRBJ2-4; v_call: TRBV19; cdr3_aa: CASSVGSRFKNIQYF
j_call: TRBJ1-6; v_call: TRBV20-1; cdr3_aa: CSARLDRELGYNSPLHF
j_call: TRBJ1-3; v_call: TRBV6-5; cdr3_aa: CASSYSARGRSGNTIYF
j_call: TRBJ2-7; v_call: TRBV12-3/TRBV12-4; cdr3_aa: CASSPWRAGEQYF
j_call: TRBJ1-1; v_call: TRBV12-3/TRBV12-4; cdr3_aa: CASSLSQGWTEAFF
j_call: TRBJ1-2; v_call: TRBV12-3/TRBV12-4; cdr3_aa: CASSLVRDDGYTF
j_call: TRBJ2-3; v_call: TRBV20-1; cdr3_aa: CSAQLPPRGAWGTDTQYF
j_call: TRBJ1-1; v_call: TRBV5-1; cdr3_aa: CASSLEAPRRAFF
j_call: TRBJ1-6; v_call: TRBV30; cdr3_aa: CAWSRWEGQPLGNSPLHF
j_call: TRBJ1-2; v_call: TRBV29-1; cdr3_aa: CSVGGLRYGYTF
j_call: TRBJ2-3; v_call: TRBV6-6; cdr3_aa: CASSYSVQGRSDTQYF
j_call: TRBJ1-4; v_call: TRBV27; cdr3_aa: CASSLGRPNEKLFF
j_call: TRBJ1-2; v_call: TRBV20-1; cdr3_aa: CSARADRSYGYTF
j_call: TRBJ2-5; v_call: TRBV11-3; cdr3_aa: CASSLGVGRQETQYF
j_call: TRBJ1-2; v_call: TRBV5-1; cdr3_aa: CASSLGQLYGYTF
j_call: TRBJ1-3; v_call: TRBV5-5; cdr3_aa: CASSRRTSSGNTIYF
j_call: TRBJ1-6; v_call: TRBV28; cdr3_aa: CASTLGGSLASPLHF
j_call: TRBJ2-7; v_call: TRBV5-1; cdr3_aa: CASSLGQGKEQYF
j_call: TRBJ2-2; v_call: TRBV7-9; cdr3_aa: CASRMDRGIVYTGELFF
j_call: TRBJ1-4; v_call: TRBV27; cdr3_aa: CASKQGATNEKLFF
j_call: TRBJ2-6; v_call: TRBV19; cdr3_aa: CASSFTSGGISGANVLTF
j_call: TRBJ2-7; v_call: TRBV7-9; cdr3_aa: CASSHTAGEQYF
j_call: TRBJ2-7; v_call: TRBV3-1; cdr3_aa: CASSQALGRIEQYF
j_call: TRBJ1-6; v_call: TRBV6-1; cdr3_aa: CASSEQLLSSYNSPLHF
j_call: TRBJ2-5; v_call: TRBV12-3/TRBV12-4; cdr3_aa: CASSLQTASRETQYF
j_call: TRBJ2-1; v_call: TRBV7-2; cdr3_aa: CASSSGTSGGAKWNEQFF
j_call: TRBJ2-2; v_call: TRBV27; cdr3_aa: CASSPAGTDTGELFF
j_call: TRBJ1-6; v_call: TRBV12-3/TRBV12-4; cdr3_aa: CASSLRGSSPLHF
j_call: TRBJ1-5; v_call: TRBV12-3/TRBV12-4; cdr3_aa: CASSLRRNQPQHF
j_call: TRBJ2-2; v_call: TRBV28; cdr3_aa: CASSSPGQGANGELFF
j_call: TRBJ2-7; v_call: TRBV2; cdr3_aa: CASIRDRGIGYEQYF
j_call: TRBJ1-1; v_call: TRBV20-1; cdr3_aa: CSARDYLDRGDTEAFF
j_call: TRBJ2-7; v_call: TRBV13; cdr3_aa: CASSLGGADEQYF
j_call: TRBJ1-2; v_call: TRBV5-6; cdr3_aa: CASSRDTKDYTF